This T cell receptor (beta chain) derives from a study of cytomegalovirus exposure and HLA in healthy donors. The study's findings and limits: The authors listed 164 TCR beta chains as cytomegalovirus-associated.

TCRdb keeps only in-frame clones here, not all; method: immunoSEQ multiplex PCR. Among a few hundred thousand clones listed, approximately 90% were seen once. The donors were members of the validation cohort, which comprised 90 to 150 subjects and was separate from the first cohort of more than 500 subjects. About this clone: Antigen unknown.

Sequencing was done on a sample of PBMCs. This clonotype was obtained from a woman between 18 and 29 years old in good health and CMV-seronegative.

CDR3 in DNA: TGTGCCAGCTGGGCGACAGGGGAAATTTACGAGCAGTACTTC. It codes for CASWATGEIYEQYF. The chain couples TRBV2 to TRBJ2-7; TRBD1 agrees at 8 bases. Germline CDR1 and CDR2: SNHLY and FYNNEI. With 8 bases clipped from V and 4 bases from J, the junction kept 10 bases outside the gene matches. This CDR3 contains 14 residues.